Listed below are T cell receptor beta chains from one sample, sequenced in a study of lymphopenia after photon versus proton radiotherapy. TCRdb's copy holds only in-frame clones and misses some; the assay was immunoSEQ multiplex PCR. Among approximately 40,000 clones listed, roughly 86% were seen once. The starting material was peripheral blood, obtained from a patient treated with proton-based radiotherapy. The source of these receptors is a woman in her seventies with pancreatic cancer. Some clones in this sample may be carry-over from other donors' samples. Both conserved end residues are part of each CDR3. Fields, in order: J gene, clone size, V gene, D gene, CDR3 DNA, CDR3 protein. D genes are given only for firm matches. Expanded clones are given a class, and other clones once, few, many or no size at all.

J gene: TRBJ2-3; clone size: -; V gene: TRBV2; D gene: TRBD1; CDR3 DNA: TGTGCCAGCAGTGCGGACAGGACAGCTAGCACAGATACGCAGTATTTT; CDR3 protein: CASSADRTASTDTQYF
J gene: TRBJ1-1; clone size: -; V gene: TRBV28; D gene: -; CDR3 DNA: TGTGCCAGCATTGACGAGGGATACACTGAAGCTTTCTTT; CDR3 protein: CASIDEGYTEAFF
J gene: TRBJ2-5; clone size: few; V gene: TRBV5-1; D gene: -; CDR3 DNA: TGCGCCAGCAGCGAGGCGGGACGGACGCAAGAGACCCAGTACTTC; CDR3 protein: CASSEAGRTQETQYF
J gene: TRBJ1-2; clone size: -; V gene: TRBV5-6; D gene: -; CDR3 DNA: TGTGCCAGCAGCTCCTGGGGCAGGGCGGTTTATGGCTACACCTTC; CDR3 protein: CASSSWGRAVYGYTF
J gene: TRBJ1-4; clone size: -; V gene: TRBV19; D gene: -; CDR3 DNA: TGTGCCAGTACAAGCGGGGGCGCGGGTGAAAAACTGTTTTTT; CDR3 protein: CASTSGGAGEKLFF
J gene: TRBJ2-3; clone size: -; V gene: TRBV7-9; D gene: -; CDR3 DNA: TGTGCCAGCAGCTTAATAATTAGCGCGAGCACAGATACGCAGTATTTT; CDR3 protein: CASSLIISASTDTQYF
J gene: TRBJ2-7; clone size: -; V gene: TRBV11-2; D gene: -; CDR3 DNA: TGTGCCAGCAGCTTAGAGGTTAATGTTGCTATCTCCTACGAGCAGTACTTC; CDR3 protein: CASSLEVNVAISYEQYF
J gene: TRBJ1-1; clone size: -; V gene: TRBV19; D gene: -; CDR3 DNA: TGTGCCAGTAGTATAGGGGGGGGGCTGGCTGAAGCTTTCTTT; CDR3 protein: CASSIGGGLAEAFF
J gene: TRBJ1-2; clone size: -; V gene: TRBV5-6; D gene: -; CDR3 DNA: TGTGCCAGCAGCTCCGACAGCTATGGCTACACCTTC; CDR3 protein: CASSSDSYGYTF
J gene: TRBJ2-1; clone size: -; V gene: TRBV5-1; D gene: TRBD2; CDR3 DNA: TGCGCCAGCAGCCAGAGCGGGAGACATGAGCAGTTCTTC; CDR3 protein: CASSQSGRHEQFF
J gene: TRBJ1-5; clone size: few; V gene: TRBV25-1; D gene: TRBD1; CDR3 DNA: TGTGCCAGCAGTGAAGCAACAGGGGACAATCAGCCCCAGCATTTT; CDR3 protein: CASSEATGDNQPQHF
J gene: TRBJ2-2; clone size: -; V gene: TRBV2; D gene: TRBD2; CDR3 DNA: TGTGCCAGCACGCTGACTAGCGGGGTCGGGGAGCTGTTTTTT; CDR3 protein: CASTLTSGVGELFF
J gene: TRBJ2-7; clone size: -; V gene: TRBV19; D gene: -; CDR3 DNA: TGTGCCAGTAGTATAGCGGCAATGGGGTACGAGCAGTACTTC; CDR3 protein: CASSIAAMGYEQYF
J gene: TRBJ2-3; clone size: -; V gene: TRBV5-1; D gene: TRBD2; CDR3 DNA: TGCGCCAGCAGCTTGGTAACTAGCGTAACTAGCACAGATACGCAGTATTTT; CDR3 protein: CASSLVTSVTSTDTQYF
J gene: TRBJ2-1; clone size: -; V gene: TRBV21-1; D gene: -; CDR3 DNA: TGTGCCAGCAGCAAACGCGGGTGCTCCTACAATGAGCAGTTCTTC; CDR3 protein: CASSKRGCSYNEQFF
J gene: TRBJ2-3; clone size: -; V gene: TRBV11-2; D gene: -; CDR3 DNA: TGTGCCAGCAGCTTAGTCGTCGGGAGTGTAGGAGATACGCAGTATTTT; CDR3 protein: CASSLVVGSVGDTQYF
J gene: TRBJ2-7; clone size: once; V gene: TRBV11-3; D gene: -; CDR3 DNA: TGTGCCAGCAGCTTAAGAGGAAGCGCGAGCTCCTACGAGCAGTACTTC; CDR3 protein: CASSLRGSASSYEQYF
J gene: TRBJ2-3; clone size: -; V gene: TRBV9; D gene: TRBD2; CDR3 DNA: TGTGCCAGCAGCGTTAGCGGGCGCTCAGATACGCAGTATTTT; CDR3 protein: CASSVSGRSDTQYF
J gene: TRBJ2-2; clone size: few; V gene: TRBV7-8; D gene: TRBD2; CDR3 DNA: TGTGCCAGCAGCTTAGGAGGATGGACTAGCGGGGGCTTGAACACCGGGGAGCTGTTTTTT; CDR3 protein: CASSLGGWTSGGLNTGELFF
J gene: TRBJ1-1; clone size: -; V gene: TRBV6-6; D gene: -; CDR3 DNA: TGTGCCAGCAGGGAGGGGCCGAACACTGAAGCTTTCTTT; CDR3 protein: CASREGPNTEAFF
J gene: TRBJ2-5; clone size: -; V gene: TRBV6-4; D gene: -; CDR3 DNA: TGTGCCAGCAGTGAGGGGACCGCCGAAGAGACCCAGTACTTC; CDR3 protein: CASSEGTAEETQYF
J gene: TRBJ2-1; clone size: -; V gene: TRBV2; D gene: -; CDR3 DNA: TGTGCCAGCAGGTCGGACAGAACATCCTACAATGAGCAGTTCTTC; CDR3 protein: CASRSDRTSYNEQFF
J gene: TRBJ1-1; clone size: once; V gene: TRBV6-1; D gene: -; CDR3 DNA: TGTGCCAGCAGTGAACCACTCGAGACTGAAGCTTTCTTT; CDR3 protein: CASSEPLETEAFF
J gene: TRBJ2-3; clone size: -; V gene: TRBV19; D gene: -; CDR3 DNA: TGTGCCAGTAGTATAGGCAACACAGATACGCAGTATTTT; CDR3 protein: CASSIGNTDTQYF
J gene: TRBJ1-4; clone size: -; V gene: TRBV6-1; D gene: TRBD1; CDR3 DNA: TGTGCCAGCAGTGTGACAGACAGGGCCGTGCTTGAAAAACTGTTTTTT; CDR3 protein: CASSVTDRAVLEKLFF
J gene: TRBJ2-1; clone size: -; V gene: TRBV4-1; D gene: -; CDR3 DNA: TGCGCCAGCAGCCAAGATCGGGGGCAGTACAATGAGCAGTTCTTC; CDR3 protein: CASSQDRGQYNEQFF
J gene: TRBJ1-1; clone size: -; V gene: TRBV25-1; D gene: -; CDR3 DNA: TGTGCCAGCAGTGAATATAGTTCAGGGAACACTGAAGCTTTCTTT; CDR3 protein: CASSEYSSGNTEAFF
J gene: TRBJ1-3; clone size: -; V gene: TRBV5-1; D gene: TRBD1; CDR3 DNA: TGCGCCAGCCGAATAGAAGGACCGGGACAGGGTGGCACCATATATTTT; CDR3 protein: CASRIEGPGQGGTIYF